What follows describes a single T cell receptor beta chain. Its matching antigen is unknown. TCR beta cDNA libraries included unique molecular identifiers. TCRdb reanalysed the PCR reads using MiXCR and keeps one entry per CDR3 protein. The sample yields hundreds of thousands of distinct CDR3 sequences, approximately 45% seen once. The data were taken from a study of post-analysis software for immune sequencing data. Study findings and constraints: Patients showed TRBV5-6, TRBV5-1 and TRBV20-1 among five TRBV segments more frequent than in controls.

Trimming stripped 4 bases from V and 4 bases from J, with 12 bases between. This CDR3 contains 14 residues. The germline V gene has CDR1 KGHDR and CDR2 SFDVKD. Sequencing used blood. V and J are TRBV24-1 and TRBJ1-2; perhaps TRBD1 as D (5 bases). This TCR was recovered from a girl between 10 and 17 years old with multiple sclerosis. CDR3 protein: CATSDRGPFYGYTF. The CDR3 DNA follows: TGTGCCACCAGTGACCGGGGACCGTTCTATGGCTACACCTTC.